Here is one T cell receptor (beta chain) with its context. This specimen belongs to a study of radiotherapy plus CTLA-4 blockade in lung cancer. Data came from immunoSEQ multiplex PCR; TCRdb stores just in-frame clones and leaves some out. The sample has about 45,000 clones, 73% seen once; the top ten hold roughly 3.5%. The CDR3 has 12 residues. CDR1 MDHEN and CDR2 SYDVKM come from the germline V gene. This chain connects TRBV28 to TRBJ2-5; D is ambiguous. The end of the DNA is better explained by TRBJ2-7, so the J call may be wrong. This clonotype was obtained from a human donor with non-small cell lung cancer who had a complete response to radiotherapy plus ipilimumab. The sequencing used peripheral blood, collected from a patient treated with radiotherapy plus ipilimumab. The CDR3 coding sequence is TGTGCCAGCCGCATTGGGCCCTACGAGCAGTACTTC. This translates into CASRIGPYEQYF.